There are a few counts of the clone carrying this TCR beta chain. This entry belongs to a study of cytomegalovirus exposure and HLA in healthy donors. The V gene's germline CDR1 is SGHAT and CDR2 FQNNGV. V lost 1 base and J lost 11, with 14 bases in between. This CDR3 is 13 amino acids long. Primers: 60 Vbeta forward and 13 Jbeta reverse. Generated by immunoSEQ multiplex PCR, the TCRdb table keeps only in-frame clones and is missing some. Of about 180,000 clones in the sample, about three quarters were seen once. The specimen sequenced was PBMCs. The source of this sequence is a man in his forties or fifties in good health and CMV-seronegative. The V call is TRBV11-2, the J call TRBJ1-1; no reliable D call. CDR3 bases: TGTGCCAGCAGCTTAGTGCAGGCCCCTGGGGCTTTCTTT. It codes for CASSLVQAPGAFF.